These T cell receptor beta chains were read from a single sample in a study of blood T cell repertoires in COVID-19. Some clones are missing from TCRdb's copy, which holds only in-frame ones; the method was immunoSEQ multiplex PCR. The profile covers 250,000 to 300,000 clones, with roughly 86% appearing a single time and under 2.5% taken by the ten largest. Sequencing used PBMCs or T cells enriched from blood (not recorded which). These receptor sequences come from a woman aged 55 to 70 who had recovered from COVID-19. CDR3s include the opening cysteine and the closing phenylalanine or tryptophan.

CDR3: CASSPPYADTDTQYF
J: TRBJ2-3
length: 15
V: TRBV18

CDR3: CASSLVRGLSTDTQYF
J: TRBJ2-3
length: 16
V: TRBV11-3

CDR3: CASSYTSTDTQYF
J: TRBJ2-3
length: 13
V: TRBV19

CDR3: CASSSSGTYNEQFF
J: TRBJ2-1
length: 14
V: TRBV28

CDR3: CATSRVNGYYGYTF
J: TRBJ1-2
length: 14
V: TRBV15

CDR3: CASSYVTIGGKLFF
J: TRBJ1-4
length: 14
V: TRBV6-5

CDR3: CASSPTSGQNNEQFF
J: TRBJ2-1
length: 15
V: TRBV5-1

CDR3: CASNPGQGFFNEQFF
J: TRBJ2-1
length: 15
V: TRBV7-9

CDR3: CASSVSHNTQQYF
J: TRBJ2-7
length: 13
V: TRBV9

CDR3: CASRTLPYEQYF
J: TRBJ2-7
length: 12
V: TRBV28

CDR3: CAISEVASGRYEQYF
J: TRBJ2-7
length: 15
V: TRBV10-3

CDR3: CASSLAGGAGPEAFF
J: TRBJ1-1
length: 15
V: TRBV5-4

CDR3: CASSSLRTENNEQFF
J: TRBJ2-1
length: 15
V: TRBV6-6

CDR3: CAKGDNYGYTF
J: TRBJ1-2
length: 11
V: TRBV2

CDR3: CASSPTGQMPGELFF
J: TRBJ2-2
length: 15
V: TRBV9

CDR3: CASSPLTSGTYNEQFF
J: TRBJ2-1
length: 16
V: TRBV18

CDR3: CASSPAQARNEQFF
J: TRBJ2-1
length: 14
V: TRBV19

CDR3: CASSPYGTDYGYTF
J: TRBJ1-2
length: 14
V: TRBV18

CDR3: CASTTSGGTQYF
J: TRBJ2-3
length: 12
V: TRBV6-5

CDR3: CASSNKWTPQQFF
J: TRBJ2-1
length: 13
V: TRBV21-1

CDR3: CASSASRSTDTQYF
J: TRBJ2-3
length: 14
V: TRBV2

CDR3: CASSEAQGANSPLHF
J: TRBJ1-6
length: 15
V: TRBV6-1

CDR3: CASSPMGGEQPQHF
J: TRBJ1-5
length: 14
V: TRBV7-6

CDR3: CASSYSTGELEKLFF
J: TRBJ1-4
length: 15
V: TRBV6-2/TRBV6-3

CDR3: CASSHRTERTISNQPQHF
J: TRBJ1-5
length: 18
V: TRBV7-3

CDR3: CASSQASSGSLNEQFF
J: TRBJ2-1
length: 16
V: TRBV4-1

CDR3: CATSRDRGSNQPQHF
J: TRBJ1-5
length: 15
V: TRBV6-5